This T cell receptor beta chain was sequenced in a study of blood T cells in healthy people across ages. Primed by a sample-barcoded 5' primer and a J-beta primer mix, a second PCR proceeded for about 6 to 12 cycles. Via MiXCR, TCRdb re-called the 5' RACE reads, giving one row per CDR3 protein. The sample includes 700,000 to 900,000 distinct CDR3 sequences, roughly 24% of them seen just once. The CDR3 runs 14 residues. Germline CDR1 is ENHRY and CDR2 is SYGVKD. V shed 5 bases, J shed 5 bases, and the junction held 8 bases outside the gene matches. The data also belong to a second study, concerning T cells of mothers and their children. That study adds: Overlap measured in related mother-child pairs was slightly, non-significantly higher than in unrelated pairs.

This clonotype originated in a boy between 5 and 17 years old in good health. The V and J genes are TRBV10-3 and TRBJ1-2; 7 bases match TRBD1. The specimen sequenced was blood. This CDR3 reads CAISPGTVSYGYTF. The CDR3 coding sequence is TGTGCCATCAGTCCCGGGACAGTTTCTTATGGCTACACCTTC.